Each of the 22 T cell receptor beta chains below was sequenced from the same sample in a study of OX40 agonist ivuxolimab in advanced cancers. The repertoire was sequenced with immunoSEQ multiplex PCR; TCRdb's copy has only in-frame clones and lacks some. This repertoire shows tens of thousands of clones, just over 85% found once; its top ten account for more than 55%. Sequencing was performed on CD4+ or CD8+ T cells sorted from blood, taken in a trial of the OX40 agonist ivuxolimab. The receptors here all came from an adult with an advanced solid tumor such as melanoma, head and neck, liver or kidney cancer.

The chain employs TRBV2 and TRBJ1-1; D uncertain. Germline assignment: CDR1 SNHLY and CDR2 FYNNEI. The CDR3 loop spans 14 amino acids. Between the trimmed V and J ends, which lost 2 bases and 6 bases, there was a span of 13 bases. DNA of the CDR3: TGTGCCAGCAGTGAAATCTTACCAGGAGCTGAAGCTTTCTTT. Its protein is CASSEILPGAEAFF.

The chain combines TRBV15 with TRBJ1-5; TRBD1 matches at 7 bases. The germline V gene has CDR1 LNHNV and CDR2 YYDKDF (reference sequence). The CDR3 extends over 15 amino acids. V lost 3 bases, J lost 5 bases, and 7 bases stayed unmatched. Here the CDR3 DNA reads TGTGCCACCAGCAGCCAGACAGGGACCTATCAGCCCCAGCATTTT. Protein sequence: CATSSQTGTYQPQHF. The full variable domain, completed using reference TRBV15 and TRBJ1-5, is DAMVIQNPRYQVTQFGKPVTLSCSQTLNHNVMYWYQQKSSQAPKLLFHYYDKDFNNEADTPDNFQSRRPNTSFCFLDIRSPGLGDTAMYLCATSSQTGTYQPQHFGDGTRLSIL.

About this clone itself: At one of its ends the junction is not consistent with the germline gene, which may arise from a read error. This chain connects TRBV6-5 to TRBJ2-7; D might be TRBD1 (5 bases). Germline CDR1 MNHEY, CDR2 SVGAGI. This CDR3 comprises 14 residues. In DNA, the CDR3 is TGTGCCATCAGTGAGTTAGCAGGGCAGGACGAGCAGTACTTC. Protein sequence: CAISELAGQDEQYF.

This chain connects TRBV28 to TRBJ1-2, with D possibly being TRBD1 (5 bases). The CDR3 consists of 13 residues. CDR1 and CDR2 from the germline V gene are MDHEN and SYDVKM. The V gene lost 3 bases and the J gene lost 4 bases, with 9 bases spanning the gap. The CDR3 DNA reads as TGTGCCAGCAGTTTTCGGGGCCTCTATGGCTACACCTTC. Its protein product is CASSFRGLYGYTF.

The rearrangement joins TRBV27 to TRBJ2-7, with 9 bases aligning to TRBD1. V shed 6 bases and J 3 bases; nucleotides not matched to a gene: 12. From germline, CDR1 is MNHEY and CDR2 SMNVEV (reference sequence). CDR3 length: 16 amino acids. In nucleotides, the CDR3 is TGTGCCAGCAGGGAACAGGGGGCGCTTCCCCTCTACGAGCAGTACTTC. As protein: CASREQGALPLYEQYF.

CDR3 sequence: CASSQVPGGDYEQYF. In DNA, the CDR3 is TGCGCCAGCAGCCAAGTCCCAGGAGGGGACTACGAGCAGTACTTC. The gene calls are TRBV4-1 and TRBJ2-7; D is possibly TRBD2 (6 bases). There are 15 residues in the CDR3. Germline assignment: CDR1 MGHRA and CDR2 YSYEKL. Trimming pared 1 base from V and 3 bases from J, leaving 13 bases between.

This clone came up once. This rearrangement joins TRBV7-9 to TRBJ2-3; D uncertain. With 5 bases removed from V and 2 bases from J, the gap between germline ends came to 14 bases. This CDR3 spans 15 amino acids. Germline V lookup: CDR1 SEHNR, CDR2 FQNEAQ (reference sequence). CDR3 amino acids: CASSTYSRNTDTQYF. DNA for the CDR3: TGTGCCAGCAGCACCTACTCTAGAAACACAGATACGCAGTATTTT.

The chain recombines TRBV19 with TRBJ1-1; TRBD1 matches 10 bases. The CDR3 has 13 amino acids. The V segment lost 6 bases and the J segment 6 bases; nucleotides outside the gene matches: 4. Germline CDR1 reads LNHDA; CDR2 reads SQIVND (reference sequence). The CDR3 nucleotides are TGTGCCAGTAGCCGGGACAGGGGACCTGAAGCTTTCTTT. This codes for CASSRDRGPEAFF.

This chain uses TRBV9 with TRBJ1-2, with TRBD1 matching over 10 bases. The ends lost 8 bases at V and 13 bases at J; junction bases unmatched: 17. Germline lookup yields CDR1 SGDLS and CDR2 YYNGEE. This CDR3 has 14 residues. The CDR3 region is CASSKTPGTGAPTF. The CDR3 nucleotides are TGTGCCAGTAGCAAGACCCCGGGGACAGGGGCCCCCACCTTC.

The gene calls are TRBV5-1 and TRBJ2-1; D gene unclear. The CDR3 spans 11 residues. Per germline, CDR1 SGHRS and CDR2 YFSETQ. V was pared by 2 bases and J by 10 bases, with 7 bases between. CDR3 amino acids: CASSFGREQFF. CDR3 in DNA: TGCGCCAGCAGCTTCGGTAGGGAGCAGTTCTTC.

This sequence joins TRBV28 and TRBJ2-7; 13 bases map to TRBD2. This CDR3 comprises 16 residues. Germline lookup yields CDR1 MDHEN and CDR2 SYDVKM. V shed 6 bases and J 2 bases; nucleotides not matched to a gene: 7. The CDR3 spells CASRGGTSGAAYEQYF. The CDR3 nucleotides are TGTGCCAGCAGAGGCGGGACTAGCGGGGCCGCCTACGAGCAGTACTTC.

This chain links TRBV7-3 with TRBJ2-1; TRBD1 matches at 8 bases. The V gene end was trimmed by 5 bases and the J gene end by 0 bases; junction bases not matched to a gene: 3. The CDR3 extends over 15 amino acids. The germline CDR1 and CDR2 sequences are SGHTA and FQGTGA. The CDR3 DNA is TGTGCCAGCAGCCCGGGACAGGTCTCCTACAATGAGCAGTTCTTC. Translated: CASSPGQVSYNEQFF. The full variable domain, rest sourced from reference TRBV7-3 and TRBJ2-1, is GAGVSQTPSNKVTEKGKYVELRCDPISGHTALYWYRQSLGQGPEFLIYFQGTGAADDSGLPNDRFFAVRPEGSVSTLKIQRTERGDSAVYLCASSPGQVSYNEQFFGPGTRLTVL.

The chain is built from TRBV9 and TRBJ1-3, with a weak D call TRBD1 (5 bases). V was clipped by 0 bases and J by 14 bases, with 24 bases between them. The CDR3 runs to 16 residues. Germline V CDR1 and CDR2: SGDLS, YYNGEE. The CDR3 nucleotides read TGTGCCAGCAGCGTAGGACAGCCTATCAATCTCCCCGATCTATATTTT. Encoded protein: CASSVGQPINLPDLYF.

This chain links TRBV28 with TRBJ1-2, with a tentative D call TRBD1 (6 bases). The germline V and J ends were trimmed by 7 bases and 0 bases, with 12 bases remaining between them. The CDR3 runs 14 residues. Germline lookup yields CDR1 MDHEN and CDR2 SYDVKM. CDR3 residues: CASIQGQANYGYTF. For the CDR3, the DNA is TGTGCCAGCATTCAGGGACAAGCTAACTATGGCTACACCTTC.

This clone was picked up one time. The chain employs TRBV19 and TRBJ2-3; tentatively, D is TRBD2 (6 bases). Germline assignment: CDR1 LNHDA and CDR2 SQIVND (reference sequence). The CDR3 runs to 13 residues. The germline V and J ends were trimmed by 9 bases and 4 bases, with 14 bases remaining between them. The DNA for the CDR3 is TGTGCCAGCAGGGACTTTCCCTCAGATACGCAGTATTTT. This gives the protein CASRDFPSDTQYF.

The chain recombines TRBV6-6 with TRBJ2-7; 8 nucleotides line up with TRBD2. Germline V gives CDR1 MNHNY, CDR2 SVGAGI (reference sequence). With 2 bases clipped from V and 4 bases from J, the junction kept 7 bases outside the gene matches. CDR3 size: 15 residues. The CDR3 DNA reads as TGTGCCAGCAGTTACGGGGTTAGCGGGGCGTACGAGCAGTACTTC. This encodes CASSYGVSGAYEQYF.

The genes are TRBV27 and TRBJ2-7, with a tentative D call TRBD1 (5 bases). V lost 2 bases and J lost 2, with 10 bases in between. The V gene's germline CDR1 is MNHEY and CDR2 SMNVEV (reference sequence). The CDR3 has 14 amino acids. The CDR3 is CASSLMGPPYEQYF. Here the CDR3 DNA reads TGTGCCAGCAGTTTAATGGGGCCCCCCTACGAGCAGTACTTC.

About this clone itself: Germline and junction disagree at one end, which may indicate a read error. In DNA, the CDR3 is TGTGCTAGCAGCTGGGGACAGGGGGCCGGGGAGCTGTTTTTT. Amino acids: CASSWGQGAGELFF. The chain couples TRBV7-7 to TRBJ2-2, with TRBD1 matching over 11 bases. This CDR3 spans 14 amino acids. CDR1 is SSHAT, CDR2 FNYEAQ, per germline (reference sequence).

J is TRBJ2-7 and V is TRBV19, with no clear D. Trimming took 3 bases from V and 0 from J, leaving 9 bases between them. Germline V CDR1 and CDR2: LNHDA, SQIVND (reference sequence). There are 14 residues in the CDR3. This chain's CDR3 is CASSMIGFSYEQYF. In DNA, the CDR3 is TGTGCCAGTAGTATGATAGGATTCTCCTACGAGCAGTACTTC.

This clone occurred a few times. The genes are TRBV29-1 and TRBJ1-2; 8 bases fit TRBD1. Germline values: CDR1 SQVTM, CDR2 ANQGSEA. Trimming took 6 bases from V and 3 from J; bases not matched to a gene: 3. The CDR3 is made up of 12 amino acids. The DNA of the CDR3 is TGCAGCGTACTGACAGGGGACTATGGCTACACCTTC. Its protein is CSVLTGDYGYTF. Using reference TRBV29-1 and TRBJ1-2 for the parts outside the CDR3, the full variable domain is SAVISQKPSRDICQRGTSLTIQCQVDSQVTMMFWYRQQPGQSLTLIATANQGSEATYESGFVIDKFPISRPNLTFSTLTVSNMSPEDSSIYLCSVLTGDYGYTFGSGTRLTVV.

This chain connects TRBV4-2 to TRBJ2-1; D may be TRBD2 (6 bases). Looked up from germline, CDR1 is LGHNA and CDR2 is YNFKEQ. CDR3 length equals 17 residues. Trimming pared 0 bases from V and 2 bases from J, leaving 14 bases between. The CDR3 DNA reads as TGTGCCAGCAGCCAAGAGTACAGCGGGCTTGCCTACAATGAGCAGTTCTTC. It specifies CASSQEYSGLAYNEQFF.

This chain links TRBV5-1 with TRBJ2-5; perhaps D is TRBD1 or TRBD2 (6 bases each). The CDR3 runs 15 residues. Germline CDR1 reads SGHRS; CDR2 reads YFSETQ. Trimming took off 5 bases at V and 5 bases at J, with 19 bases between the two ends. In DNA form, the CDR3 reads TGCGCCAGCAGGGCTAGCGCTCCTCAGGGGGAGACCCAGTACTTC. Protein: CASRASAPQGETQYF.